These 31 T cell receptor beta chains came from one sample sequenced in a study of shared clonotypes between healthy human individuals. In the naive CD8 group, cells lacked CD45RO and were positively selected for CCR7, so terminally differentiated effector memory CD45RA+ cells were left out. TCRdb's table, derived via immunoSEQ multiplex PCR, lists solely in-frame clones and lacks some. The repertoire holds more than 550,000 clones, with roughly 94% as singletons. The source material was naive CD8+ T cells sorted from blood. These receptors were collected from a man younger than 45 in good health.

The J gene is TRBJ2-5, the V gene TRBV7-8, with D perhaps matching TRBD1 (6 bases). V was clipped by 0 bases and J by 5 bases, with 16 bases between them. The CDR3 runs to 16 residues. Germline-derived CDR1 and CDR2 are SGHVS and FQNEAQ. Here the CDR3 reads CASSLAVGDTPETQYF. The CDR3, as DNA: TGTGCCAGCAGCTTAGCGGTGGGGGACACCCCGGAGACCCAGTACTTC.

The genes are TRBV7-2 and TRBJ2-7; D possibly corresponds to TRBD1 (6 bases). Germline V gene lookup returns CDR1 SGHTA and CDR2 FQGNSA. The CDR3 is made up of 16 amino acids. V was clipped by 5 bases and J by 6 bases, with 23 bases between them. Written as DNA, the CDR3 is TGTGCCAGCAGCCCGCCCCCGGGACACCGAATCGGCGAGCAGTACTTC. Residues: CASSPPPGHRIGEQYF.

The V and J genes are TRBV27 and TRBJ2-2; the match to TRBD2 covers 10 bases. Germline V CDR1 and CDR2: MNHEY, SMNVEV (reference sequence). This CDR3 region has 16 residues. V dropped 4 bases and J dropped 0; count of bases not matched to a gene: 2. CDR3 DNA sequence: TGTGCCAGCAGTTCTCTAGCGGGGGCGAACACCGGGGAGCTGTTTTTT. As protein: CASSSLAGANTGELFF.

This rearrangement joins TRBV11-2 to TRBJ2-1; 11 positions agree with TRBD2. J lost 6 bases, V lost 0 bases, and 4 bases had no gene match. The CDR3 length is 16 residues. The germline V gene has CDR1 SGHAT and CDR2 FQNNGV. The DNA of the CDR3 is TGTGCCAGCAGCTTAGACCTGACTAGCGGGATCAATGAGCAGTTCTTC. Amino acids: CASSLDLTSGINEQFF.

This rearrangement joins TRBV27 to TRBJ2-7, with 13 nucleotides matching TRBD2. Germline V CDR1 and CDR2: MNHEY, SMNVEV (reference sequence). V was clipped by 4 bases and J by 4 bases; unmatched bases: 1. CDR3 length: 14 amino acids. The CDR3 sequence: CASSWTSGGYEQYF. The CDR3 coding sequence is TGTGCCAGCAGTTGGACTAGCGGGGGATACGAGCAGTACTTC.

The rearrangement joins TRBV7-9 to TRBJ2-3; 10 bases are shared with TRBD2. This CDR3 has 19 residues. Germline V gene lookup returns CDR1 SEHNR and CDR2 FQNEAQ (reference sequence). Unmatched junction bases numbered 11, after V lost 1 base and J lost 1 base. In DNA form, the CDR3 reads TGTGCCAGCAGCTTAGTACGGGGGACCCTAGCGGGAGGCACAGATACGCAGTATTTT. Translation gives CASSLVRGTLAGGTDTQYF.

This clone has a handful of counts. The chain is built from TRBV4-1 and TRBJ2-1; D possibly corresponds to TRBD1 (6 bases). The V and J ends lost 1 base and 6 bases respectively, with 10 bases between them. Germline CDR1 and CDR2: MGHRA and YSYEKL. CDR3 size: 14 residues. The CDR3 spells CASSQVSDSNEQFF. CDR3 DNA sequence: TGCGCCAGCAGCCAAGTCTCGGACAGCAATGAGCAGTTCTTC.

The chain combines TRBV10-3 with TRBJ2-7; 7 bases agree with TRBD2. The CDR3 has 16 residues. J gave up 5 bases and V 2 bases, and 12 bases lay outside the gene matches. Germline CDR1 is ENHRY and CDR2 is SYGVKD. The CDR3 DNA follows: TGTGCCATCAGTGAGAGGGGTGGCGGGAGTAAGGACGAGCAGTACTTC. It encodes CAISERGGGSKDEQYF.

The CDR3 loop reads CASSIALGGTYEQYF. DNA of the CDR3: TGTGCCAGTAGTATAGCCCTAGGGGGCACCTACGAGCAGTACTTC. V is TRBV19 and J is TRBJ2-7; 7 bases are shared with TRBD1. The germline V gene encodes CDR1 LNHDA and CDR2 SQIVND (reference sequence). Germline trimming cut 1 base from V and 2 bases from J; bases unmatched to any gene: 5. The CDR3 extends over 15 amino acids. Full variable domain (remainder filled in from reference TRBV19 and TRBJ2-7): DGGITQSPKYLFRKEGQNVTLSCEQNLNHDAMYWYRQDPGQGLRLIYYSQIVNDFQKGDIAEGYSVSREKKESFPLTVTSAQKNPTAFYLCASSIALGGTYEQYFGPGTRLTVT.

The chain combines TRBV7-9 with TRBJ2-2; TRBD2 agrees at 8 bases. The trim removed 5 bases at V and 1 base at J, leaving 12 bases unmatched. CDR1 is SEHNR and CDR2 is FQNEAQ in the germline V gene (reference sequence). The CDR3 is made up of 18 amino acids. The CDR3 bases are TGTGCCAGCAGCCCCATCCTACTAGCGGAGATGAACACCGGGGAGCTGTTTTTT. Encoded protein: CASSPILLAEMNTGELFF. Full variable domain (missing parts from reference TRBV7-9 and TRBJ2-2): DTGVSQNPRHKITKRGQNVTFRCDPISEHNRLYWYRQTLGQGPEFLTYFQNEAQLEKSRLLSDRFSAERPKGSFSTLEIQRTEQGDSAMYLCASSPILLAEMNTGELFFGEGSRLTVL.

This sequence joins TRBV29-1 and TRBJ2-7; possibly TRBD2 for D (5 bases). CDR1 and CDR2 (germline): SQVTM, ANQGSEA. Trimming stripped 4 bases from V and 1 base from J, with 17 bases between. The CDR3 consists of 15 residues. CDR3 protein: CSVARRGRGSYEQYF. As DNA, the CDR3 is TGCAGCGTTGCAAGGCGTGGGAGAGGATCCTACGAGCAGTACTTC.

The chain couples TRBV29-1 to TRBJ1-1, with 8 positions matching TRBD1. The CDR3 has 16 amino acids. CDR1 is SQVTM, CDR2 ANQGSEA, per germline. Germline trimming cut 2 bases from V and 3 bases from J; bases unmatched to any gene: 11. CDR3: CSVERVQGAWDTEAFF. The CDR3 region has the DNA TGCAGCGTTGAAAGGGTCCAGGGGGCTTGGGACACTGAAGCTTTCTTT.

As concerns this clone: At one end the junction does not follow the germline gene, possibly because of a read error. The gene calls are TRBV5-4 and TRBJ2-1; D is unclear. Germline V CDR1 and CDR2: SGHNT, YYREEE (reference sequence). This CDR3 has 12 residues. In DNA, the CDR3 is TGTGCCAGCAGCTTGGACGGGTCTGAGAAGTTCTTC. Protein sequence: CASSLDGSEKFF.

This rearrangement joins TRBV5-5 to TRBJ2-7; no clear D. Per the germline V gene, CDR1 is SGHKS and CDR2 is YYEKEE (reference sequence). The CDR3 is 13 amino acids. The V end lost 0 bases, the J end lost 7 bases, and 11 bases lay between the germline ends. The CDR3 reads CASSLDSLREQYF. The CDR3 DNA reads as TGTGCCAGCAGCTTGGACTCCCTTAGGGAGCAGTACTTC.

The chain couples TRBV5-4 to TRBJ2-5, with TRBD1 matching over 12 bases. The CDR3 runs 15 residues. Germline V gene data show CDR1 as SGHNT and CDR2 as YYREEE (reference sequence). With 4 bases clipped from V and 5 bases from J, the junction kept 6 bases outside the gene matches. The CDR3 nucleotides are TGTGCCAGCAGCCCGGGACAGGGGGCGCCTGAGACCCAGTACTTC. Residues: CASSPGQGAPETQYF.

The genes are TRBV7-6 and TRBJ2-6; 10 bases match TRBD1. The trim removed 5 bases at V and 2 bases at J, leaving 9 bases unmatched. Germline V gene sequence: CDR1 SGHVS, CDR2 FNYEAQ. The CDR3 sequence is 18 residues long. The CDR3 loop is CASSPVDRGLPGANVLTF. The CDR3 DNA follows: TGTGCCAGCAGCCCCGTGGACAGGGGGTTACCTGGGGCCAACGTCCTGACTTTC.

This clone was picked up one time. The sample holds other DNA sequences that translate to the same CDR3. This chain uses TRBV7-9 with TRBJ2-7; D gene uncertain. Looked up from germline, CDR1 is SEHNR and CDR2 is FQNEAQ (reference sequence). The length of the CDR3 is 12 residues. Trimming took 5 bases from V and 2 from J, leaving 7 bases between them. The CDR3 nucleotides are TGTGCCAGCAGCCCCTTAACCTACGAGCAGTACTTC. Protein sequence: CASSPLTYEQYF.

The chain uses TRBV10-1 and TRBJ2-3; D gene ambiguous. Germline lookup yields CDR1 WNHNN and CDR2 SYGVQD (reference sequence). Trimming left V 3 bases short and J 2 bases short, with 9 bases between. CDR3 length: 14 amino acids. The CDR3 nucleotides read TGCGCCAGCAGTGACGGCAGGTACACAGATACGCAGTATTTT. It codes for CASSDGRYTDTQYF.

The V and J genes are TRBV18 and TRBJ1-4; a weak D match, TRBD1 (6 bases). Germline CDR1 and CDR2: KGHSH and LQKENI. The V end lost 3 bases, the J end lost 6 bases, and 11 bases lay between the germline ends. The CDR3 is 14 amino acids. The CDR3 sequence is CASSPDSSDEKLFF. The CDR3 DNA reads TGTGCCAGCTCACCGGACAGCTCCGATGAAAAACTGTTTTTT.

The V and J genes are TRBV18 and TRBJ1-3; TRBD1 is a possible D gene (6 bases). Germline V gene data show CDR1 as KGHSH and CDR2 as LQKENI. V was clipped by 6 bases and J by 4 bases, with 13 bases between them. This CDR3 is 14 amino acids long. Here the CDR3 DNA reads TGTGCCAGCTCTAATCTGACAGGAGGAAACACCATATATTTT. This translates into CASSNLTGGNTIYF. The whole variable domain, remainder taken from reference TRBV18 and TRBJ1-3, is NAGVMQNPRHLVRRRGQEARLRCSPMKGHSHVYWYRQLPEEGLKFMVYLQKENIIDESGMPKERFSAEFPKEGPSILRIQQVVRGDSAAYFCASSNLTGGNTIYFGEGSWLTVV.

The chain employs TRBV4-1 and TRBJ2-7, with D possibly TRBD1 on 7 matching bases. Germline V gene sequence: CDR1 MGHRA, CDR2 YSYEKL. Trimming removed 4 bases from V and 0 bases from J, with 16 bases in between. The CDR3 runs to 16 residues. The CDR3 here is CASSRGGTVHSYEQYF. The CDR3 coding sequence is TGCGCCAGCAGCCGAGGGGGGACAGTGCACTCCTACGAGCAGTACTTC.

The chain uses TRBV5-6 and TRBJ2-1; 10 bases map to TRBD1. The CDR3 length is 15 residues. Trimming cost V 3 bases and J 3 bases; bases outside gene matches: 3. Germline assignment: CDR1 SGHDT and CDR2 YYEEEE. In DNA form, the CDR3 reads TGTGCCAGCAGCTCCGGGACAGGGGTCTACAATGAGCAGTTCTTC. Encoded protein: CASSSGTGVYNEQFF.

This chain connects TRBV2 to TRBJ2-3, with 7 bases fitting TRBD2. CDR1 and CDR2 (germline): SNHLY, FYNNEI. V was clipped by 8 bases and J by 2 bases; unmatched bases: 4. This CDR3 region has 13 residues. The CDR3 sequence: CASGAGVTDTQYF. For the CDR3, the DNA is TGTGCCAGCGGCGCGGGAGTCACAGATACGCAGTATTTT.

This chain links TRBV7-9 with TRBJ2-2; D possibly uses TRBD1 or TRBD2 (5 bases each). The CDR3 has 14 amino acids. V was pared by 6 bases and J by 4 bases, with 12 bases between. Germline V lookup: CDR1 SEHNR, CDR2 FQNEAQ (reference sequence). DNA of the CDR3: TGTGCCAGCAGGATACTTGGGGGCACCGGGGAGCTGTTTTTT. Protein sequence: CASRILGGTGELFF. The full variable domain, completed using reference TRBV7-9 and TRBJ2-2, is DTGVSQNPRHKITKRGQNVTFRCDPISEHNRLYWYRQTLGQGPEFLTYFQNEAQLEKSRLLSDRFSAERPKGSFSTLEIQRTEQGDSAMYLCASRILGGTGELFFGEGSRLTVL.

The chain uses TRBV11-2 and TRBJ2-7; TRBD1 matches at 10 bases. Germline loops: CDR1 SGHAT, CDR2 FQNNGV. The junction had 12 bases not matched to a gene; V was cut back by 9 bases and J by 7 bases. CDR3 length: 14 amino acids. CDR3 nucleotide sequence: TGTGCCAGTGGACCCGGGACAGGGGAAAGGGAGCAGTACTTC. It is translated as CASGPGTGEREQYF.

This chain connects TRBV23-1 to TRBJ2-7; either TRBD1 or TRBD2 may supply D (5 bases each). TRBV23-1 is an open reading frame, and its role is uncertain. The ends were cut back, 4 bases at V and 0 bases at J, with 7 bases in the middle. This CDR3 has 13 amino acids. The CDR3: CASSPGRSYEQYF. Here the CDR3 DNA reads TGCGCCAGCAGTCCGGGACGCTCCTACGAGCAGTACTTC.

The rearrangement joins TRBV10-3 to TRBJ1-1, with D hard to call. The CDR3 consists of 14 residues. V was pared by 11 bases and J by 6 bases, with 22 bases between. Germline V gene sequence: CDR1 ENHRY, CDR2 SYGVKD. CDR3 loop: CAVNREARGAEAFF. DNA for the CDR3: TGTGCCGTAAATCGTGAGGCGAGAGGCGCTGAAGCTTTCTTT.

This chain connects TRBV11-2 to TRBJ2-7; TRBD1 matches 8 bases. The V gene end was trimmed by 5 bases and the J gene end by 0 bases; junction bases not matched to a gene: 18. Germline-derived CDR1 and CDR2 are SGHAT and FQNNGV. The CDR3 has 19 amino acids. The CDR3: CASSATPGQEITFSYEQYF. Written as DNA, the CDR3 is TGTGCCAGCAGCGCTACCCCGGGACAGGAAATCACCTTCTCCTACGAGCAGTACTTC.

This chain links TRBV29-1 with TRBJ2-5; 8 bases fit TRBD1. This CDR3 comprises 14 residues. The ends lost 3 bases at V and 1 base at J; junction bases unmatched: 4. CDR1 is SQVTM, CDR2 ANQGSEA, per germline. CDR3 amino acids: CSVESDRAQETQYF. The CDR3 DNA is TGCAGCGTTGAGTCGGACAGGGCCCAAGAGACCCAGTACTTC.

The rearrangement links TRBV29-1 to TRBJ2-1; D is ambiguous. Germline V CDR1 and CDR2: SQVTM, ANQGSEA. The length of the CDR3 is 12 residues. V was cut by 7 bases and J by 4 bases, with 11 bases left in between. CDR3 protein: CSDLDEYNEQFF. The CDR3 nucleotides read TGCAGCGATCTGGACGAATACAATGAGCAGTTCTTC.

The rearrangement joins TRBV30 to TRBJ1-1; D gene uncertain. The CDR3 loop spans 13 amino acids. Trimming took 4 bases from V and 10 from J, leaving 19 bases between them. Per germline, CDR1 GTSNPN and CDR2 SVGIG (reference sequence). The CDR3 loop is CAWTDDGPNGAFF. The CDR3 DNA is TGTGCCTGGACCGATGACGGACCGAATGGAGCTTTCTTT.